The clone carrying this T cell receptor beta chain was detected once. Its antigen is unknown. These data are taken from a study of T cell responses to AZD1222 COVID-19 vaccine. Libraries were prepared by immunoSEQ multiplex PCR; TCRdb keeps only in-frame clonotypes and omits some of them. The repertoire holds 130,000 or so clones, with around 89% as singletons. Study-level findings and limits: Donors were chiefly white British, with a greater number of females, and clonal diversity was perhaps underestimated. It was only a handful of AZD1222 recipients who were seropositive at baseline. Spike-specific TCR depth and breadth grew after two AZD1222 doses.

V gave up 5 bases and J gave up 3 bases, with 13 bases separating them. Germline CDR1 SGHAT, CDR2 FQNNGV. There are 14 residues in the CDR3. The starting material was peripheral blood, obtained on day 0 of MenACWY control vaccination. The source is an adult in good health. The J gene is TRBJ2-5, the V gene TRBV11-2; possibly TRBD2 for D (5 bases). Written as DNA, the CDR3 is TGTGCCAGCAGCCCTCTCGTTAGCGAAGAGACCCAGTACTTC. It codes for CASSPLVSEETQYF.